Given below is one TCR beta chain in context. The treatment denotes: roughly 19 received Ad26.COV2.S at low or high dose, single or two shots; five or six received placebo; per-sample allocation not given. Day 63 after the first vaccine or placebo injection was the time point for sampling. The germline V gene has CDR1 MNHEY and CDR2 SMNVEV (reference sequence). CDR3 length equals 13 residues. V lost 3 bases, J lost 6 bases, and 10 bases lay in between. This entry comes from a study of Ad26.COV2.S vaccination and SARS-CoV-2 variants. Generated by immunoSEQ multiplex PCR, the TCRdb table keeps only in-frame clones and is missing some. The sample shows 300,000 to 400,000 clones, 86% of them seen only once.

The specimen was peripheral blood, collected in a trial of Ad26.COV2.S vaccine versus placebo. This chain links TRBV27 with TRBJ2-3, with D possibly being TRBD2 (5 bases). The origin of this receptor is a person aged 18 to 65 who received the Ad26.COV2.S COVID-19 vaccine or a placebo. CDR3 DNA: TGTGCCAGCAGTTTTGAGGGCGGGGATACGCAGTATTTT. Translating gives CASSFEGGDTQYF.